This is a list of T cell receptor beta chains from one sample in a study of cytomegalovirus exposure and HLA in healthy donors. Profiling relied on immunoSEQ multiplex PCR, and the TCRdb table lists in-frame clones only, not all of them. Found here are 110,000 or so clones, approximately 90% of them singletons; the top ten hold around 4.1%. Sequencing used PBMCs. The receptor set was obtained from a woman aged 18-35 years in good health and CMV-seropositive. The CDR3 runs from the conserved cysteine through the conserved F or W. A D gene is named only where the DNA matches it firmly. Only some rows state a clone size, as once, few, many or a class for expanded clones.

clone_size j_call d_call v_call cdr3_nt cdr3_aa
- TRBJ2-7 - TRBV9 TGTGCCAGCAGCGAAGCCGGGATATCAACCTACGAGCAGTACTTC CASSEAGISTYEQYF
- TRBJ2-1 - TRBV10-1 TGCGCCAGCAGCGAATCCAGGAATATCCATGAGCAGTTCTTC CASSESRNIHEQFF
- TRBJ2-1 - TRBV27 TGTGCCAGCAGTTTAGGGGGGAGTATCGAGCAGTTCTTC CASSLGGSIEQFF
- TRBJ1-3 TRBD1 TRBV6-5 TGTGCCAGCAGTTACTCGGAAGGGGGCGGAAACACCATATATTTT CASSYSEGGGNTIYF
- TRBJ2-2 - TRBV5-6 TGTGCCAGCAGCTTGCCGGGATCGAACACCGGGGAGCTGTTTTTT CASSLPGSNTGELFF
- TRBJ2-3 TRBD2 TRBV11-2 TGTGCCAGCAGCTTAGGGACCGGGAGGGGGTCTAGCACAGATACGCAGTATTTT CASSLGTGRGSSTDTQYF
- TRBJ1-2 - TRBV7-9 TGTGCCAGCAACCCTGGACAGATCTATGGCTACACCTTC CASNPGQIYGYTF
- TRBJ1-5 - TRBV6-5 TGTGCCAGCAGGAGAGTGGGGCTCGGCAATCAGCCCCAGCATTTT CASRRVGLGNQPQHF
- TRBJ2-7 - TRBV2 TGTGCCAGCAGCCACAGGGACGAGCAGTACTTC CASSHRDEQYF
- TRBJ2-7 TRBD1 TRBV27 TGTGCCAGCAGTTCCTGGGACCGGGACAGGGAAAACGAGCAGTACTTC CASSSWDRDRENEQYF
- TRBJ1-4 - TRBV6-1 TGTGCCAGCAGTGACGGAGGAGAAAAACTGTTTTTT CASSDGGEKLFF
- TRBJ2-1 - TRBV5-4 TGTGCCAGCAGCTCTAACAGGGCGTCCTACAATGAGCAGTTCTTC CASSSNRASYNEQFF
few TRBJ2-3 - TRBV18 TGTGCCAGCTCCCCGGGGGTGCGCTCCACAGATACGCAGTATTTT CASSPGVRSTDTQYF
- TRBJ2-4 - TRBV10-2 TGCGCCAGCATCCCGAAGGAGGGGGCGGCCAAAAACATTCAGTACTTC CASIPKEGAAKNIQYF
- TRBJ2-1 - TRBV4-2 TGTGCCAGCAGCCCCGCCGGCGGGTCCCCGTACAATGAGCAGTTCTTC CASSPAGGSPYNEQFF
- TRBJ1-5 TRBD1 TRBV4-1 TGCGCCAGCAGCCAAGGCGACAGGGTTGTGCCCCAGCATTTT CASSQGDRVVPQHF
- TRBJ1-2 - TRBV12-5 TGTGCTAGTGGTTTTACCCACCCAGGGTCTGACGGCTACACCTTC CASGFTHPGSDGYTF
- TRBJ2-7 - TRBV7-9 TGTGCCAGCAGCTTTAGGGCGGGTGGACAGACCTACGAGCAGTACTTC CASSFRAGGQTYEQYF
- TRBJ2-2 TRBD2 TRBV7-6 TGTGCCAGCAGCCCCCCCGGGGGGTACACCGGGGAGCTGTTTTTT CASSPPGGYTGELFF
- TRBJ1-5 - TRBV25-1 TGTGCCAGCAGTCGACCGGGGAGCAATCAGCCCCAGCATTTT CASSRPGSNQPQHF
- TRBJ1-1 TRBD1 TRBV5-1 TGCGCCAGCAGCTCCAAAATGACAGGGAAGGACACTGAAGCTTTCTTT CASSSKMTGKDTEAFF
- TRBJ2-5 - TRBV27 TGTGCCAGCAGCCACGCTGGGAGCAGCCAAGAGACCCAGTACTTC CASSHAGSSQETQYF
- TRBJ1-1 - TRBV27 TGTGCCAGCAGCGAGACTTGGAACACTGAAGCTTTCTTT CASSETWNTEAFF
- TRBJ2-7 TRBD2 TRBV7-8 TGTGCCAGCAGCGGAGGACTAGCGTACTCCTACGAGCAGTACTTC CASSGGLAYSYEQYF
few TRBJ1-1 TRBD1 TRBV6-1 TGTGCCAGCTCTTCCGGGACAGGGGGCACTGAAGCTTTCTTT CASSSGTGGTEAFF
few TRBJ2-6 - TRBV2 TGTGCCAGCAGTGAGCTGGGGCGTGGGGCCAACGTCCTGACTTTC CASSELGRGANVLTF
- TRBJ1-5 TRBD1 TRBV28 TGTGCCAGCAGCCGTGACAGGGGTCAGCCCCAGCATTTT CASSRDRGQPQHF
- TRBJ1-3 - TRBV6-6 TGTGCCAGCAGTTACTCACAGATCTCTGGAAACACCATATATTTT CASSYSQISGNTIYF
once TRBJ1-3 - TRBV7-8 TGTGCCAGCAGCCCCTCGACAGGTTTGAGCTCTGGAAACACCATATATTTT CASSPSTGLSSGNTIYF
once TRBJ1-2 - TRBV28 TGTGCCAGCAGCTCGCCGAGGTACTATGGCTACACCTTC CASSSPRYYGYTF
- TRBJ2-7 TRBD1 TRBV28 TGTGCCAGCAGTTCATCGGGACAGGGAAGCTACGAGCAGTACTTC CASSSSGQGSYEQYF
few TRBJ2-3 - TRBV2 TGTGCCAGCACGGCCAGGGTGGGGACAGATACGCAGTATTTT CASTARVGTDTQYF
- TRBJ1-1 - TRBV4-1 TGCGCCAGCAGCCTCATCAGGCACCCGCCGACTGAAGCTTTCTTT CASSLIRHPPTEAFF
- TRBJ1-1 TRBD1 TRBV29-1 TGCAGCGCGACAGGGTTATCCACTGAAGCTTTCTTT CSATGLSTEAFF
- TRBJ1-1 - TRBV5-1 TGCGCCAGCAGCTCAACCGGGACATACACTGAAGCTTTCTTT CASSSTGTYTEAFF
- TRBJ2-7 TRBD2 TRBV5-6 TGTGCCAGCAGCCCGAGCGGGGGGGCCACCTACGAGCAGTACTTC CASSPSGGATYEQYF
- TRBJ2-5 - TRBV7-8 TGTGCCAGCAGCCCTTCTCTGAGGGCAGAGACCCAGTACTTC CASSPSLRAETQYF
once TRBJ2-7 TRBD2 TRBV11-3 TGTGCCAGCAGCTCATCACTAGCGGGAGATAACGAGCAGTACTTC CASSSSLAGDNEQYF
- TRBJ1-4 - TRBV4-2 TGTGCCAGCAGCCCCACGACCGACCCCCGGGGGGAGAAACTGTTTTTT CASSPTTDPRGEKLFF
once TRBJ2-3 - TRBV9 TGTGCCAGCAGCACCCAGGCTAGCAGTATTTCAGATACGCAGTATTTT CASSTQASSISDTQYF